Listed below are T cell receptor beta chains from one sample, sequenced in a study of blood T cell repertoires in COVID-19. TCRdb's copy holds only in-frame clones and misses some; the assay was immunoSEQ multiplex PCR. The sample has about 300,000 clones; approximately 82% are singletons. The sequenced sample was peripheral blood. The receptors stem from a woman aged 45-60 years with acute or convalescent COVID-19. Each CDR3 is given with its conserved first and last residue. Each record gives: clone size, J gene, V gene, D gene, CDR3 protein, CDR3 DNA. A D gene is named only where the DNA matches it firmly. Clone size is given for some rows only: seen once, a few or many times, or a class if the clone is expanded.

. TRBJ2-1 TRBV10-3 TRBD2 CAISTTSGRINNEQFF TGTGCCATCAGTACAACTAGCGGGAGGATCAACAATGAGCAGTTCTTC
. TRBJ2-5 TRBV6-5 TRBD2 CASSPRLAQETQYF TGTGCCAGCAGTCCCCGACTAGCCCAAGAGACCCAGTACTTC
. TRBJ1-6 TRBV19 TRBD1 CASSTGQGARKSPLHF TGTGCCAGTAGTACCGGACAGGGCGCGCGCAAATCACCCCTCCACTTT
. TRBJ2-1 TRBV5-1 . CASSRGMVGSSYNEQFF TGCGCCAGCAGCCGGGGGATGGTTGGGAGCTCCTACAATGAGCAGTTCTTC
. TRBJ1-1 TRBV19 . CASSAKAGQNTEAFF TGTGCCAGTAGTGCGAAGGCAGGACAGAACACTGAAGCTTTCTTT
. TRBJ1-1 TRBV6-4 . CASSPGERAEAFF TGTGCCAGCAGCCCTGGAGAACGGGCTGAAGCTTTCTTT
. TRBJ2-1 TRBV6-5 . CASSQLFYNEQFF TGTGCCAGCAGTCAACTTTTCTACAATGAGCAGTTCTTC
. TRBJ2-3 TRBV29-1 TRBD1 CSYPGTGSYTQYF TGCAGCTATCCCGGGACAGGGTCGTATACGCAGTATTTT
. TRBJ2-3 TRBV20-1 . CSAAGLDTQYF TGCAGTGCCGCCGGGTTAGATACGCAGTATTTT
. TRBJ2-1 TRBV9 . CASSVGRGLNEQFF TGTGCCAGCAGCGTAGGGCGGGGCCTAAATGAGCAGTTCTTC
. TRBJ2-3 TRBV3-1/TRBV3-2 TRBD2 CASSPLGGRAPDTQYF TGTGCCAGCAGCCCTTTGGGGGGGAGGGCTCCAGATACGCAGTATTTT
. TRBJ2-7 TRBV11-2 . CASSQWATGWTYEQYF TGTGCCAGCAGCCAATGGGCAACAGGGTGGACCTACGAGCAGTACTTC
. TRBJ1-5 TRBV20-1 TRBD1 CSASRYDRDGNQPQHF TGCAGTGCCAGTCGTTATGACAGGGATGGTAATCAGCCCCAGCATTTT
. TRBJ2-5 TRBV3-1/TRBV3-2 . CASSSWTDKETQYF TGTGCCAGCAGCTCCTGGACTGACAAAGAGACCCAGTACTTC
. TRBJ1-5 TRBV4-2 . CASSQVEGANQPQHF TGTGCCAGCAGCCAAGTGGAAGGGGCGAATCAGCCCCAGCATTTT
. TRBJ1-2 TRBV6-5 TRBD1 CASGTGRIYGYTF TGTGCCAGCGGGACAGGGAGGATTTATGGCTACACCTTC
. TRBJ2-5 TRBV7-9 . CASSLDRTQETQYF TGTGCCAGCAGCTTAGACAGGACCCAAGAGACCCAGTACTTC
few TRBJ1-1 TRBV18 TRBD1 CASSPTGGETEAFF TGTGCCAGCTCACCAACAGGGGGCGAGACTGAAGCTTTCTTT
few TRBJ1-2 TRBV9 TRBD1 CASSAMTGNYGYTF TGTGCCAGCAGCGCCATGACAGGGAACTATGGCTACACCTTC
. TRBJ2-3 TRBV19 TRBD1 CASSARTGTGRDTQYF TGTGCCAGTAGTGCACGGACCGGGACAGGGAGGGATACGCAGTATTTT
. TRBJ2-1 TRBV2 . CASMDSSTKNEQFF TGTGCCTCCATGGACAGTAGTACTAAAAATGAGCAGTTCTTC
few TRBJ1-2 TRBV6-1 . CASSEGAGDNYGYTF TGTGCCAGCAGTGAAGGGGCAGGGGACAACTATGGCTACACCTTC
. TRBJ1-3 TRBV10-3 . CAISDRISSGNTIYF TGTGCCATCAGTGACAGGATCAGCTCTGGAAACACCATATATTTT
once TRBJ2-1 TRBV3-1/TRBV3-2 TRBD2 CASSLGGGGGGEQFF TGTGCCAGCAGCCTCGGCGGCGGGGGGGGCGGTGAGCAGTTCTTC
. TRBJ1-3 TRBV3-1/TRBV3-2 TRBD1 CASTGQGTNSGNTIYF TGTGCCAGCACGGGACAGGGGACTAACTCTGGAAACACCATATATTTT